The entry below gives a single TCR beta chain sequence along with its context. Its cognate antigen is unknown. Germline assignment: CDR1 DFQATT and CDR2 SNEGSKA (reference sequence). The CDR3 is 15 amino acids. V dropped 6 bases and J dropped 2; count of bases not matched to a gene: 12. The use of genomic DNA as template underpinned the TCR beta VDJ and CDR3 profiling. Using its own MiXCR run on the reads, TCRdb lists one record per CDR3 protein. The repertoire holds 400,000 to 450,000 distinct CDR3 sequences, with around 68% as singletons. The source of the sample is a study of CD8+CD57+ T cells in acquired aplastic anemia. Study conclusions and caveats: The same twenty-nine CD8+ CDR3 sequences occurred in patients and in controls.

This chain uses TRBV20-1 with TRBJ2-7; 8 bases are a match to TRBD1. This sequence originates from a human donor in good health, serving as a control. Input material: sorted CD4+, CD8+, or CD8+CD57+ T cells (not recorded which) from PBMCs. The CDR3 nucleotides read TGCAGTGCCCTTAACTGGGGACAGGCGGCCTACGAGCAGTACTTC. Its protein product is CSALNWGQAAYEQYF.